The clone carrying this TCR beta chain was seen more than once but under ten times. Antigen unknown. Each TCR cDNA molecule bore a unique molecular identifier. TCRdb ran MiXCR on the 5' RACE reads and lists one entry per CDR3 protein. The table has approximately 52,000 distinct CDR3 sequences, approximately 7% seen once. Germline V lookup: CDR1 MGHDK, CDR2 SYGVNS. The CDR3 is 17 residues long. Trimming cost V 0 bases and J 5 bases; bases outside gene matches: 10. The data were obtained in a study of spatial heterogeneity in lung cancer. Study-wide results and caveats: Detection of ubiquitous tumor TCRs in blood was higher at resection than follow-up.

Time point denoted: sample taken at primary tumor resection. The sequenced material consisted of unsorted whole RNA from tumor, nontumor lung or frozen PBMC. The genes are TRBV25-1 and TRBJ2-3, with 8 bases that match TRBD1. Source: PBMCs, taken at surgery. This TCR came from a female donor with early-stage non-small cell lung cancer. The CDR3 protein is CASSEYEARGLKDTQYF. The CDR3 DNA reads TGTGCCAGCAGTGAATATGAGGCCAGGGGGCTGAAAGATACGCAGTATTTT.